A selection of T cell receptor beta chains follows, all from one sample in a study of blood T cells in healthy people across ages. MiXCR, run by TCRdb on the 5' RACE reads, gives a single entry per CDR3 protein. The sample includes hundreds of thousands of distinct CDR3 sequences, approximately 52% seen only once; the top ten take around an eighth. Material for sequencing was blood. The source of these receptors is a woman of 80 years or more in good health. The CDR3 runs from the conserved cysteine through the conserved F or W. Each record gives: D gene, V gene, J gene, clone size, CDR3 protein, CDR3 DNA. D genes are given only for firm matches. Clone size, where shown, is once, few, many, or a class for clones that have expanded.

D gene: TRBD2
V gene: TRBV29-1
J gene: TRBJ2-3
clone size: -
CDR3 protein: CSVERLAGLTDTQYF
CDR3 DNA: TGCAGCGTCGAAAGACTAGCGGGACTCACAGATACGCAGTATTTT

D gene: -
V gene: TRBV29-1
J gene: TRBJ1-1
clone size: -
CDR3 protein: CSVESQPNTEAFF
CDR3 DNA: TGCAGCGTTGAGAGCCAGCCTAACACTGAAGCTTTCTTT

D gene: -
V gene: TRBV7-2
J gene: TRBJ1-1
clone size: many
CDR3 protein: CASSGAMRGGEAFF
CDR3 DNA: TGTGCCAGCAGCGGGGCAATGAGGGGGGGTGAAGCTTTCTTT

D gene: -
V gene: TRBV12-3/TRBV12-4
J gene: TRBJ2-7
clone size: -
CDR3 protein: CASSSMYEQYF
CDR3 DNA: TGTGCCAGCAGCTCGATGTACGAGCAGTACTTC

D gene: -
V gene: TRBV14
J gene: TRBJ2-2
clone size: -
CDR3 protein: CASSLWQNTGELFF
CDR3 DNA: TGTGCCAGCAGCCTGTGGCAGAACACCGGGGAGCTGTTTTTT

D gene: TRBD1
V gene: TRBV28
J gene: TRBJ1-2
clone size: once
CDR3 protein: CASRDPGQGNYGYTF
CDR3 DNA: TGTGCCAGCAGGGATCCGGGACAGGGAAACTATGGCTACACCTTC

D gene: -
V gene: TRBV15
J gene: TRBJ2-5
clone size: -
CDR3 protein: CATSSRGWETQYF
CDR3 DNA: TGTGCCACCAGCAGCAGGGGTTGGGAGACCCAGTACTTC

D gene: TRBD2
V gene: TRBV5-1
J gene: TRBJ2-1
clone size: -
CDR3 protein: CASSPSGTSAAAGEQFF
CDR3 DNA: TGCGCCAGCAGCCCGAGTGGGACTAGCGCCGCGGCTGGTGAGCAGTTCTTC

D gene: TRBD1
V gene: TRBV20-1
J gene: TRBJ2-7
clone size: -
CDR3 protein: CSARAGTGTYEQYF
CDR3 DNA: TGCAGTGCTAGAGCCGGGACAGGGACCTACGAGCAGTACTTC

D gene: -
V gene: TRBV7-6
J gene: TRBJ2-6
clone size: few
CDR3 protein: CASSSTLASGANVLTF
CDR3 DNA: TGTGCCAGCAGCTCTACACTTGCCTCTGGGGCCAACGTCCTGACTTTC